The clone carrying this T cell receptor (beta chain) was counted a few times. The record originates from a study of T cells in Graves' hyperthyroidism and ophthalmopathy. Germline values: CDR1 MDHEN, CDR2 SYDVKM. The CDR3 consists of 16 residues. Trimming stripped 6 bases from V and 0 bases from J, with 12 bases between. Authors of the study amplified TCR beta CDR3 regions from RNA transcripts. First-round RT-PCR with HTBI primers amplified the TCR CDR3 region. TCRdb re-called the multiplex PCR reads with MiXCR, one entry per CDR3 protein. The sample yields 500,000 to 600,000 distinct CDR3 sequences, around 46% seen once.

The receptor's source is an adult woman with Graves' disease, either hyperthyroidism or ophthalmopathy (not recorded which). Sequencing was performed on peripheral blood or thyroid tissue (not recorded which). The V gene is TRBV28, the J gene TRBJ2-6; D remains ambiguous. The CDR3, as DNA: TGTGCCAGCAGCCTACCTTGGGGCTCTGGGGCCAACGTCCTGACTTTC. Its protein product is CASSLPWGSGANVLTF.